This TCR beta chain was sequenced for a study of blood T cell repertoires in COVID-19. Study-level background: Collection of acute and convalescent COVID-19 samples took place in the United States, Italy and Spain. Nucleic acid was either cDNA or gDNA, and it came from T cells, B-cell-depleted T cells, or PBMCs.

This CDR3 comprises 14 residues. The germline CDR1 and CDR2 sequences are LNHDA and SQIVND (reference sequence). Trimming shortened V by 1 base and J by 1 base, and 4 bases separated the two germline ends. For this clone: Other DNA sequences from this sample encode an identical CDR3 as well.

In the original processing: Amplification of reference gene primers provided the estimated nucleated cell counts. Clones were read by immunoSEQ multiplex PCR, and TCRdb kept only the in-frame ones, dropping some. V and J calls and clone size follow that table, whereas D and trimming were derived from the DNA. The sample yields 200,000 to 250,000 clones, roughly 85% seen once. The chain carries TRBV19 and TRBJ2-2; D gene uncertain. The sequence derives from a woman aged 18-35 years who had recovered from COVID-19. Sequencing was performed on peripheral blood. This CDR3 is CASSIGRNTGELFF. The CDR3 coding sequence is TGTGCCAGTAGTATAGGCAGGAACACCGGGGAGCTGTTTTTT.